The clone carrying this T cell receptor beta chain has a handful of counts. What it binds is not known. For about five of the biomarker-study patients, the CD4+ cells were further sorted so as to obtain CD25+CD127- cells. Alopecia areata patients had lesional scalp punch biopsies and peripheral blood taken from them. Cell sorting on a FACSAria was used to separate CD4+ and CD8+ T cells from the PBMCs. Germline V gene lookup returns CDR1 MDHEN and CDR2 SYDVKM. Trimming pared 6 bases from V and 2 bases from J, leaving 18 bases between. This CDR3 has 16 residues. The data belong to a study of CD8+ T cells in alopecia areata. Study results and caveats: For lesional scalp, especially alopecia totalis/universalis, clonality was higher than in normal scalp. Clarity of TCR sharing across patients fell short of that in mice, possibly HLA-related.

Reverse transcribed after extraction, RNA yielded cDNA as the sequencing template. TCRdb keeps only in-frame clones here, not all; method: immunoSEQ multiplex PCR. Among some 20,000 clones listed, 60% to 65% were seen once. What was sequenced was CD4+ Tregs sorted from blood. This chain links TRBV28 with TRBJ2-3; D could derive from TRBD1 or TRBD2 (7 bases each). This TCR derives from a human donor with alopecia areata. CDR3 in amino acids: CASSPGGSGTTDTQYF. CDR3 in DNA: TGTGCCAGCAGCCCAGGGGGGAGCGGGACCACAGATACGCAGTATTTT.